This T cell receptor beta chain was identified in a study of T cell clonality in common variable immunodeficiency. Whole-study findings and limits: CVID patient heterogeneity limited repertoire-clinical complication correlations. In common variable immunodeficiency, TCR beta chains reportedly carried fewer deletions and N-nucleotide insertions.

Sequenced by immunoSEQ multiplex PCR; TCRdb stores in-frame clones only, minus some. Recorded here are about 52,000 clones, none singletons. This clone was picked up many times. The antigen remains undetermined. The CDR3 end is not reached by the read, which stops 3 residues before it; the germline J gene fills it in. Caucasian heritage predominated among both patients and controls. Heparinized whole blood, roughly 4.5 to 9 ml, came from each donor. Germline V gene lookup returns CDR1 MNHEY and CDR2 SVGEGT. The CDR3 sequence is 14 residues long. V lost 6 bases and J lost 4; bases outside the gene matches: 8.

The TCR comes from a person aged 18 to 70 in good health. The J gene is TRBJ1-1, the V gene TRBV6-2 or TRBV6-3; 7 nucleotides agree with TRBD1. Source material: peripheral blood mononuclear cells. CDR3 protein: CASRGGRGGTEAFF. Incomplete CDR3 DNA: TGTGCCAGCAGAGGGGGCCGGGGGGGCACTGAA.